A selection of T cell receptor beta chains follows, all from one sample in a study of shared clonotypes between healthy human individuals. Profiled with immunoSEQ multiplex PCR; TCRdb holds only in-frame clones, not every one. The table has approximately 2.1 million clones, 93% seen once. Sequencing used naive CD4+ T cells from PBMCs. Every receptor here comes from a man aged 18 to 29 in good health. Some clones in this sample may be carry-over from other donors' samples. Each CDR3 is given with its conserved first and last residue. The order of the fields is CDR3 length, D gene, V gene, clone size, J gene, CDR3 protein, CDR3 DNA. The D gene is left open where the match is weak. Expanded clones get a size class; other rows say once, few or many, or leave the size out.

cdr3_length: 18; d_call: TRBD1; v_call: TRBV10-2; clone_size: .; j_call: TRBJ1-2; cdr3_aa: CASSLRAIDRGLLSGYTF; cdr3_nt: TGCGCCAGCAGCCTGAGAGCCATTGACAGGGGCCTCCTTTCGGGCTACACCTTC
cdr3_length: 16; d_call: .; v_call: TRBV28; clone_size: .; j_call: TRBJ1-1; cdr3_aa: CASSLAGHVGNTEAFF; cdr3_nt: TGTGCCAGCAGTTTAGCCGGCCACGTCGGTAACACTGAAGCTTTCTTT
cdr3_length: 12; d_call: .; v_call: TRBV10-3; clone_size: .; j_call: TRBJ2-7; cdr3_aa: CAIGSGTYEQYF; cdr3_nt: TGTGCCATCGGGTCAGGAACCTACGAGCAGTACTTC
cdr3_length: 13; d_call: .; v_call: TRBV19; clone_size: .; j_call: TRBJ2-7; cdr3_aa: CASSAKRVGTPYF; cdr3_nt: TGTGCCAGTAGCGCTAAGAGGGTCGGGACTCCTTACTTC
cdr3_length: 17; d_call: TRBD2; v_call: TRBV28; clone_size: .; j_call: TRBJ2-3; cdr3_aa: CASSSYPSGRDTDTQYF; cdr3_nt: TGTGCCAGCAGTTCCTATCCTAGCGGGAGGGACACAGATACGCAGTATTTT
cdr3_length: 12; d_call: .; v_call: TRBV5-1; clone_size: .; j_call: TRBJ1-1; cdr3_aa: CASSRTADEAFF; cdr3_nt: TGCGCCAGCAGTCGGACCGCGGATGAAGCTTTCTTT
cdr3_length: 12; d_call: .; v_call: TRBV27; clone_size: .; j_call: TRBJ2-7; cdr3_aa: CASSSDRNEQYF; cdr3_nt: TGTGCCAGCAGTTCCGACAGAAACGAGCAGTACTTC
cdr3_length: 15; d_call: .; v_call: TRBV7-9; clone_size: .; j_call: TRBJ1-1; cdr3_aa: CASRITRDKNTEAFF; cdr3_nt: TGTGCCAGCAGAATTACCCGGGACAAGAACACTGAAGCTTTCTTT
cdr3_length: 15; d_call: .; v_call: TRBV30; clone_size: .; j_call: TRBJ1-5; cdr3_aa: CAWGTGTAFNQPQHF; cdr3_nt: TGTGCCTGGGGGACGGGGACGGCGTTCAATCAGCCCCAGCATTTT
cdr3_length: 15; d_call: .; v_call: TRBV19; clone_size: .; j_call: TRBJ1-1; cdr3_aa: CASTPNSDTDTEAFF; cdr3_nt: TGTGCCAGTACCCCTAATTCAGATACGGACACTGAAGCTTTCTTT
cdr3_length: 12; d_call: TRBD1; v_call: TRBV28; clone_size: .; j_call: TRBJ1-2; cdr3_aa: CASLGQRYGYTF; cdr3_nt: TGTGCCAGCCTGGGACAGCGCTATGGCTACACCTTC
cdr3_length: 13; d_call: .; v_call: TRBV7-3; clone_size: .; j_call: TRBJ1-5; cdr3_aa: CASSQGVNQPQHF; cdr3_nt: TGTGCCAGCAGCCAAGGGGTAAATCAGCCCCAGCATTTT
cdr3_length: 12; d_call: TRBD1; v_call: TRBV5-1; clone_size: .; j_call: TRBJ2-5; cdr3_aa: CATGTGEETQYF; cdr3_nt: TGCGCCACCGGGACAGGGGAAGAGACCCAGTACTTC
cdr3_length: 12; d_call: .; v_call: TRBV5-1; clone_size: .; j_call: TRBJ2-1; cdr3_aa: CASGTDYNEQFF; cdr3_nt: TGCGCCAGCGGCACCGACTACAATGAGCAGTTCTTC
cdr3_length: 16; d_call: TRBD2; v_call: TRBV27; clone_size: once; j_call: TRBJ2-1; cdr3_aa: CASSSPGGRVGNEQFF; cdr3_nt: TGTGCCAGCAGTTCCCCCGGCGGGAGGGTCGGCAATGAGCAGTTCTTC
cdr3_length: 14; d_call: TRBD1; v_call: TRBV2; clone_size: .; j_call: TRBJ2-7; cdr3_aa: CASSWDREAGEQYF; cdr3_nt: TGTGCCAGCAGTTGGGACAGGGAGGCTGGCGAGCAGTACTTC
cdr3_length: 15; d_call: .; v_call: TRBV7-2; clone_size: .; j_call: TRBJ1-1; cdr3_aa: CASSLLSAGSTEAFF; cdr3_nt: TGTGCCAGCAGCTTACTTTCGGCAGGGTCCACTGAAGCTTTCTTT
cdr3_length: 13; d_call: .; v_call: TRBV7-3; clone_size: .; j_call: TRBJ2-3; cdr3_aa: CASSPGSTDTQYF; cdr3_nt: TGTGCCAGCAGCCCGGGTAGCACAGATACGCAGTATTTT
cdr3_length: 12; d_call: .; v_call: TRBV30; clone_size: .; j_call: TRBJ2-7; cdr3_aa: CAWSVQGDEQYF; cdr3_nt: TGTGCCTGGAGTGTTCAGGGAGACGAGCAGTACTTC
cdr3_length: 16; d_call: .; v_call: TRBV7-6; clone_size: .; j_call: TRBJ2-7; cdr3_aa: CASSLAGGGLAYEQYF; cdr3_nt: TGTGCCAGCAGCTTAGCCGGAGGGGGGTTGGCCTACGAGCAGTACTTC
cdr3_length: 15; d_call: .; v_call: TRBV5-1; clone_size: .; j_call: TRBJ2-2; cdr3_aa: CASSSTAANTGELFF; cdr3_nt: TGCGCCAGCAGCTCGACCGCTGCGAACACCGGGGAGCTGTTTTTT
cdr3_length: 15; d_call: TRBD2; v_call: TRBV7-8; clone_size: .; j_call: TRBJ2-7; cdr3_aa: CASSFGLAGTYEQYF; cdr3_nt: TGTGCCAGCAGCTTCGGACTAGCGGGGACCTACGAGCAGTACTTC
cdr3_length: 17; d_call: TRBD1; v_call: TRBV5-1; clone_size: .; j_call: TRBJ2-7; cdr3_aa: CASSLTLSGTGRYEQYF; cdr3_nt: TGCGCCAGCAGCTTGACTCTATCCGGGACAGGGCGCTACGAGCAGTACTTC
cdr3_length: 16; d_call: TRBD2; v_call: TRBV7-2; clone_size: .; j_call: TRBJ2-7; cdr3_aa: CASSRNGLAGAYEQYF; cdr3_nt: TGTGCCAGCAGCCGAAACGGACTAGCGGGAGCCTACGAGCAGTACTTC
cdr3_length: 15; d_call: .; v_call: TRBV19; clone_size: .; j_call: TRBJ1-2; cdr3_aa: CASSMIQAPNYGYTF; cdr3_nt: TGTGCCAGTAGTATGATACAGGCCCCTAACTATGGCTACACCTTC
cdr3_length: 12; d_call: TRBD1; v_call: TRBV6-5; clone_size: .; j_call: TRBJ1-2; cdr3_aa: CASKGTGGGYTF; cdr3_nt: TGTGCCAGCAAAGGGACAGGGGGCGGCTACACCTTC
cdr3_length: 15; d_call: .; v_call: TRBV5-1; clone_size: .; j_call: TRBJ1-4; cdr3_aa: CASSLGGLWSEKLFF; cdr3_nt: TGCGCCAGCAGCTTGGGGGGGCTGTGGAGTGAAAAACTGTTTTTT